Following are 5 T cell receptor beta chains from one sample sequenced in a study of T-cell reconstitution after alpha-beta-depleted transplantation in children. Using unique molecular identifiers, the investigators prepared the TCRbeta library. A single record per CDR3 protein comes from TCRdb applying MiXCR to the PCR reads. This sample has 550,000 to 600,000 distinct CDR3 sequences, with 20% to 25% found just once. This specimen was PBMCs, mostly from graft donor cells, taken 360 days after TCRalphabeta/CD19-depleted stem cell transplant. The receptors derive from a boy younger than two who had a stem cell transplant for acute myeloid leukemia, so the T cells may come from the graft donor.

This clonotype came up many times. The chain employs TRBV27 and TRBJ2-7; TRBD2 is a possible D gene (5 bases). The length of the CDR3 is 17 residues. The V end was cut by 3 bases, the J end by 2 bases, with 20 bases between. Germline CDR1 MNHEY, CDR2 SMNVEV (reference sequence). In DNA, the CDR3 is TGTGCCAGCAGTTTCCCTCGGTATCAGGACGGGACCTACGAGCAGTACTTC. It translates to CASSFPRYQDGTYEQYF.

The rearrangement joins TRBV5-1 to TRBJ1-5; D is ambiguous. This CDR3 is 13 amino acids long. V was clipped by 0 bases and J by 4 bases, with 5 bases between them. Germline V gene data show CDR1 as SGHRS and CDR2 as YFSETQ. CDR3 sequence (DNA): TGCGCCAGCAGCTTGGACACTAATCAGCCCCAGCATTTT. As protein: CASSLDTNQPQHF.

This clonotype occurred a few times. The rearrangement uses TRBV6-1 and TRBJ1-3; 7 bases are shared with TRBD1. From germline, CDR1 is MNHNS and CDR2 SASEGT. The length of the CDR3 is 14 residues. With 6 bases clipped from V and 1 base from J, the junction kept 3 bases outside the gene matches. The CDR3: CASRRQGSGNTIYF. The CDR3 DNA sequence: TGTGCCAGCAGACGACAGGGTTCTGGAAACACCATATATTTT.

V is TRBV12-3 or TRBV12-4 and J is TRBJ1-2, with D possibly matching TRBD1 (5 bases). Trimming pared 10 bases from V and 1 base from J, leaving 13 bases between. CDR3 length: 13 residues. The CDR3 sequence: CAIRPQGNYGYTF. CDR3 DNA: TGTGCCATCAGACCCCAGGGTAACTATGGCTACACCTTC.

This clonotype was observed at least ten times. The rearrangement links TRBV12-3 or TRBV12-4 to TRBJ1-2; the match to TRBD1 covers 10 bases. V shed 8 bases, J shed 5 bases, and the junction held 2 bases outside the gene matches. CDR3 length: 12 residues. The CDR3 spells CASWDRGYGYTF. Written as DNA, the CDR3 is TGTGCCAGCTGGGACAGGGGATATGGCTACACCTTC.